These T cell receptor beta chains were read from a single sample in a study of blood T cells in healthy people across ages. From the 5' RACE reads, TCRdb called clonotypes with MiXCR, one entry per CDR3 protein. The sample contains 1.5 million to 1.9 million distinct CDR3 sequences, approximately 43% of which appear only once. The specimen sequenced was blood. The source of these receptors is a woman aged 18-29 years in good health. CDR3s include the opening cysteine and the closing phenylalanine or tryptophan. Each record gives: V gene, clone size, J gene, D gene, CDR3 DNA, CDR3 protein. A D gene is named only where the DNA matches it firmly. Size tells how often a clone was seen (once, few, many) or the class of an expanded clone, and some rows leave it out.

v_gene: TRBV28
abundance: NA
j_gene: TRBJ2-3
d_gene: TRBD2
CDR3nt: TGTGCCAGCAGCCAGACTAGCGGGATTCCAAGCACAGATACGCAGTATTTT
CDR3aa: CASSQTSGIPSTDTQYF

v_gene: TRBV4-1
abundance: NA
j_gene: TRBJ2-5
d_gene: NA
CDR3nt: TGCGCCAGCAGCCGGTTTAGCCGGGAGACCCAGTACTTC
CDR3aa: CASSRFSRETQYF

v_gene: TRBV6-4
abundance: NA
j_gene: TRBJ2-3
d_gene: NA
CDR3nt: TGTGCCAGCAGTGAAGGTGCGGGGGCGGTAGATACGCAGTATTTT
CDR3aa: CASSEGAGAVDTQYF

v_gene: TRBV15
abundance: NA
j_gene: TRBJ2-5
d_gene: TRBD2
CDR3nt: TGTGCCACCAGCCCTGGGACTAGCGGGAGTAAGGAGACCCAGTACTTC
CDR3aa: CATSPGTSGSKETQYF

v_gene: TRBV6-2/TRBV6-3
abundance: few
j_gene: TRBJ2-7
d_gene: NA
CDR3nt: TGTGCCAGCAGTTACGCGAGTTTAAGAGAGCAGTACTTC
CDR3aa: CASSYASLREQYF

v_gene: TRBV7-9
abundance: NA
j_gene: TRBJ2-3
d_gene: NA
CDR3nt: TGTGCCAGCAGCTTAATCGGGGCGATGGATACGCAGTATTTT
CDR3aa: CASSLIGAMDTQYF

v_gene: TRBV27
abundance: NA
j_gene: TRBJ2-1
d_gene: NA
CDR3nt: TGTGCCAGCAGTTTCGCTGGTACCTATGAGCAGTTCTTC
CDR3aa: CASSFAGTYEQFF

v_gene: TRBV7-8
abundance: few
j_gene: TRBJ2-1
d_gene: NA
CDR3nt: TGTGCCAGCAGCGGACGTGGGAGCGTCGATGAGCAGTTCTTC
CDR3aa: CASSGRGSVDEQFF

v_gene: TRBV7-7
abundance: few
j_gene: TRBJ2-1
d_gene: NA
CDR3nt: TGTGCTAGCGGGCAGGGGTATTCCAATGAGCAGTTCTTC
CDR3aa: CASGQGYSNEQFF

v_gene: TRBV28
abundance: NA
j_gene: TRBJ2-5
d_gene: NA
CDR3nt: TGTGCCAGCAGCCCCCTAGCGTCCCAAGAGACCCAGTACTTC
CDR3aa: CASSPLASQETQYF

v_gene: TRBV20-1
abundance: NA
j_gene: TRBJ1-2
d_gene: NA
CDR3nt: TGCAGTGCTAGTTCGATGGTCCTAAACTATGGCTACACCTTC
CDR3aa: CSASSMVLNYGYTF

v_gene: TRBV20-1
abundance: NA
j_gene: TRBJ2-7
d_gene: TRBD1
CDR3nt: TGCAGTGCTAATACGGGACAGAGCTCCTACGAGCAGTACTTC
CDR3aa: CSANTGQSSYEQYF

v_gene: TRBV20-1
abundance: NA
j_gene: TRBJ2-7
d_gene: TRBD2
CDR3nt: TGCAGTGCTAGTAGGTTCTCTAGCGGAACCTACGAGCAGTACTTC
CDR3aa: CSASRFSSGTYEQYF

v_gene: TRBV28
abundance: NA
j_gene: TRBJ2-1
d_gene: TRBD2
CDR3nt: TGTGCCAGCAGTCGCCCAACTAGCGGGAGTTACAATGAGCAGTTCTTC
CDR3aa: CASSRPTSGSYNEQFF

v_gene: TRBV19
abundance: NA
j_gene: TRBJ2-7
d_gene: NA
CDR3nt: TGTGCCAGTAGTATACTCGGCGACGAGCAGTACTTC
CDR3aa: CASSILGDEQYF

v_gene: TRBV20-1
abundance: NA
j_gene: TRBJ2-1
d_gene: NA
CDR3nt: TGCAGTGCTAATACAGCCGCGACGGCCGATTACAATGAGCAGTTCTTC
CDR3aa: CSANTAATADYNEQFF

v_gene: TRBV7-9
abundance: NA
j_gene: TRBJ1-5
d_gene: NA
CDR3nt: TGTGCCAGCAGCTTCGACTCTAGCAATCAGCCCCAGCATTTT
CDR3aa: CASSFDSSNQPQHF

v_gene: TRBV9
abundance: NA
j_gene: TRBJ2-7
d_gene: TRBD2
CDR3nt: TGTGCCAGCAGAGTAGCAACCCCGGGGACTAGCGGGAGTGTCGAGCAGTACTTC
CDR3aa: CASRVATPGTSGSVEQYF

v_gene: TRBV15
abundance: NA
j_gene: TRBJ2-1
d_gene: TRBD2
CDR3nt: TGTGCCACCAGCAGCCTAGCGGACTACAATGAGCAGTTCTTC
CDR3aa: CATSSLADYNEQFF

v_gene: TRBV12-3/TRBV12-4
abundance: NA
j_gene: TRBJ1-2
d_gene: NA
CDR3nt: TGTGCCAGCAGGATCGGACAGTGGGAGGATGGCTACACCTTC
CDR3aa: CASRIGQWEDGYTF

v_gene: TRBV20-1
abundance: NA
j_gene: TRBJ2-7
d_gene: NA
CDR3nt: TGCAGTGCTAGAGATCAGGGGGGGCCGGTCTACGAGCAGTACTTC
CDR3aa: CSARDQGGPVYEQYF

v_gene: TRBV3-1
abundance: NA
j_gene: TRBJ1-1
d_gene: NA
CDR3nt: TGTGCCAGCAGCCAATCAGGGGCCGTAGCTTTCTTT
CDR3aa: CASSQSGAVAFF

v_gene: TRBV12-5
abundance: NA
j_gene: TRBJ1-2
d_gene: NA
CDR3nt: TGTGCTAGTGGTTTCCCAAACCGTTGGTATGGCTACACCTTC
CDR3aa: CASGFPNRWYGYTF

v_gene: TRBV4-1
abundance: NA
j_gene: TRBJ1-6
d_gene: NA
CDR3nt: TGCGCCAGCAGCCAACAACAGGGACGGAATTCACCCCTCCACTTT
CDR3aa: CASSQQQGRNSPLHF

v_gene: TRBV20-1
abundance: NA
j_gene: TRBJ2-3
d_gene: NA
CDR3nt: TGCAGTGCTAGACCCCTTTTCCGGAGCACAGATGCGCAGTATTTT
CDR3aa: CSARPLFRSTDAQYF

v_gene: TRBV5-1
abundance: few
j_gene: TRBJ2-7
d_gene: NA
CDR3nt: TGCGCCAGCAGCTTGGATAGCGTGGGGGAGCAGTACTTC
CDR3aa: CASSLDSVGEQYF

v_gene: TRBV24-1
abundance: NA
j_gene: TRBJ2-3
d_gene: TRBD2
CDR3nt: TGTGCCACCAGTGCCAGGCCAACCGGGACTAGCGGGATAACAGATACGCAGTATTTT
CDR3aa: CATSARPTGTSGITDTQYF

v_gene: TRBV7-8
abundance: NA
j_gene: TRBJ1-4
d_gene: NA
CDR3nt: TGTGCCAGCAGCTTAGACAGGGCCTCAACTAATGAAAAACTGTTTTTT
CDR3aa: CASSLDRASTNEKLFF

v_gene: TRBV6-1
abundance: few
j_gene: TRBJ2-4
d_gene: TRBD1
CDR3nt: TGTGCCAGCAGTAAGCGGACAGGGGATGGCAAAAACATTCAGTACTTC
CDR3aa: CASSKRTGDGKNIQYF

v_gene: TRBV20-1
abundance: NA
j_gene: TRBJ1-6
d_gene: NA
CDR3nt: TGCAGTGTTGCAAGTGGGTCACCCCTCCACTTT
CDR3aa: CSVASGSPLHF

v_gene: TRBV27
abundance: few
j_gene: TRBJ2-3
d_gene: NA
CDR3nt: TGTGCCAGCAGTTGGGGGACGGAAGAGGGAGATACGCAGTATTTT
CDR3aa: CASSWGTEEGDTQYF

v_gene: TRBV7-6
abundance: NA
j_gene: TRBJ2-3
d_gene: NA
CDR3nt: TGTGCCAGCAGCTTGACACCAAAAGATACGCAGTATTTT
CDR3aa: CASSLTPKDTQYF

v_gene: TRBV20-1
abundance: NA
j_gene: TRBJ1-6
d_gene: NA
CDR3nt: TGCAGTGCTAGAGATGCCGAGAAAGGGGGTAATTCACCCCTCCACTTT
CDR3aa: CSARDAEKGGNSPLHF

v_gene: TRBV6-5
abundance: NA
j_gene: TRBJ1-1
d_gene: NA
CDR3nt: TGTGCCAGCCAGTACGGGGATACTGAAGCTTTCTTT
CDR3aa: CASQYGDTEAFF

v_gene: TRBV14
abundance: NA
j_gene: TRBJ1-2
d_gene: NA
CDR3nt: TGTGCCAGCAGACAAGATACGGGAAACTATGGCTACACCTTC
CDR3aa: CASRQDTGNYGYTF

v_gene: TRBV7-9
abundance: once
j_gene: TRBJ2-3
d_gene: TRBD2
CDR3nt: TGTGCCAGCAGCTCTCCACTAGCGGGGGTGATAGATACGCAGTATTTT
CDR3aa: CASSSPLAGVIDTQYF

v_gene: TRBV29-1
abundance: NA
j_gene: TRBJ2-7
d_gene: NA
CDR3nt: TGCAGCGTTGTCCCGCGGGGGCAGGAGACCTACGAGCAGTACTTC
CDR3aa: CSVVPRGQETYEQYF

v_gene: TRBV7-2
abundance: few
j_gene: TRBJ1-4
d_gene: NA
CDR3nt: TGTGCCAGCAGCTTTGGTGGCGGAAATGAAAAACTGTTTTTT
CDR3aa: CASSFGGGNEKLFF